One sample yielded the 27 T cell receptor beta chains listed below, sequenced in a study of Tregs in tolerant kidney transplant recipients. Clones were sequenced by immunoSEQ multiplex PCR, and TCRdb holds only the in-frame ones, with some missing. Here the sample spans more than 70,000 clones, roughly 90% being singletons. Related graft donors supplied nonmyeloablative bone marrow transplants, and mixed chimerism was transient. This specimen was CD4+ T cells from blood (PBMCs), taken 24 months after the transplant. These receptors all come from a human patient who received a combined kidney and bone marrow transplant. Some T cells may possibly be graft donor cells.

The chain combines TRBV7-6 with TRBJ2-2; weak D call: TRBD2 (6 bases). With 0 bases removed from V and 5 bases from J, the gap between germline ends came to 7 bases. Germline V gene sequence: CDR1 SGHVS, CDR2 FNYEAQ. The CDR3 loop spans 14 amino acids. The CDR3 protein is CASSLAGGTGELFF. Written as DNA, the CDR3 is TGTGCCAGCAGCTTAGCAGGAGGGACCGGGGAGCTGTTTTTT.

V gene TRBV7-2 combines with J gene TRBJ2-2, with a possible D match to TRBD2 (6 bases). CDR3 size: 13 residues. In germline, CDR1 is SGHTA, CDR2 FQGNSA. The V and J ends lost 4 bases and 4 bases respectively, with 7 bases between them. Here the CDR3 DNA reads TGTGCCAGCAGCTCCGGGGGCACCGGGGAGCTGTTTTTT. It yields the protein CASSSGGTGELFF. Using reference TRBV7-2 and TRBJ2-2 for the parts outside the CDR3, the full variable domain is GAGVSQSPSNKVTEKGKDVELRCDPISGHTALYWYRQSLGQGLEFLIYFQGNSAPDKSGLPSDRFSAERTGGSVSTLTIQRTQQEDSAVYLCASSSGGTGELFFGEGSRLTVL.

The chain recombines TRBV7-9 with TRBJ2-1; D is undetermined. The CDR3 spans 12 residues. CDR1 is SEHNR, CDR2 FQNEAQ, per germline (reference sequence). V was pared by 0 bases and J by 6 bases, with 3 bases between. The CDR3 region is CASSLASNEQFF. The CDR3 DNA reads as TGTGCCAGCAGCTTAGCTAGCAATGAGCAGTTCTTC.

CDR3 amino acids: CASSLRGGYGYTF. For the CDR3, the DNA is TGCGCCAGCAGCCTCCGGGGGGGCTATGGCTACACCTTC. The V and J genes are TRBV4-3 and TRBJ1-2; the D gene is possibly TRBD1 (5 bases). Trimming took 4 bases from V and 4 from J, leaving 10 bases between them. The CDR3 extends over 13 amino acids. From germline, CDR1 is LGHNA and CDR2 YSLEER.

The chain is built from TRBV5-8 and TRBJ2-3; 9 nucleotides line up with TRBD2. The trim removed 5 bases at V and 2 bases at J, leaving 9 bases unmatched. Germline loops: CDR1 SGHTS, CDR2 YDEGEE. This CDR3 contains 16 residues. In DNA, the CDR3 is TGTGCCAGCAGAGGAAGGCGGGGGGGGATCACAGATACGCAGTATTTT. Encoded protein: CASRGRRGGITDTQYF.

The rearrangement joins TRBV11-2 to TRBJ2-7, with 9 bases fitting TRBD1. The trim removed 3 bases at V and 4 bases at J, leaving 10 bases unmatched. Germline lookup yields CDR1 SGHAT and CDR2 FQNNGV. The CDR3 has 16 amino acids. The CDR3 nucleotides are TGTGCCAGCAGCTTGATGGGACAGGGCGGTAATTACGAGCAGTACTTC. It translates to CASSLMGQGGNYEQYF.

This chain uses TRBV19 with TRBJ2-3; a weak D match, TRBD1 (6 bases). The length of the CDR3 is 15 residues. V shed 5 bases and J shed 2 bases, with 14 bases lying between them. Per the germline V gene, CDR1 is LNHDA and CDR2 is SQIVND (reference sequence). The CDR3 nucleotides are TGTGCCAGTAGTCCCCAGGGGCTCCTCACAGATACGCAGTATTTT. It translates to CASSPQGLLTDTQYF.

The genes are TRBV4-1 and TRBJ1-2, with D possibly matching TRBD1 (5 bases). V lost 4 bases, J lost 0 bases, and 6 bases lay in between. This CDR3 is 13 amino acids long. CDR1 MGHRA and CDR2 YSYEKL come from the germline V gene. The CDR3 bases are TGCGCCAGCAGCCCGACAGCTAACTATGGCTACACCTTC. Translating gives CASSPTANYGYTF.

The chain is built from TRBV19 and TRBJ2-2, with TRBD2 matching 7 bases. This CDR3 region has 17 residues. Losses at the gene ends were 4 bases for V and 5 bases for J; bases not matched to a gene: 13. From germline, CDR1 is LNHDA and CDR2 SQIVND (reference sequence). CDR3 in DNA: TGTGCCAGTAGTACTACTGAGCGGGGCAAGAATACCGGGGAGCTGTTTTTT. This translates into CASSTTERGKNTGELFF. The variable domain in full, with the rest retrieved from reference TRBV19 and TRBJ2-2, is DGGITQSPKYLFRKEGQNVTLSCEQNLNHDAMYWYRQDPGQGLRLIYYSQIVNDFQKGDIAEGYSVSREKKESFPLTVTSAQKNPTAFYLCASSTTERGKNTGELFFGEGSRLTVL.

The rearrangement joins TRBV7-6 to TRBJ1-6, with 7 bases identical to TRBD1. The length of the CDR3 is 16 residues. Germline assignment: CDR1 SGHVS and CDR2 FNYEAQ. With V trimmed by 4 bases and J by 4 bases, 7 bases remained unmatched. CDR3 DNA sequence: TGTGCCAGCAGCTCCCGGGCAGGGGGGTATAATTCACCCCTCCACTTT. Protein: CASSSRAGGYNSPLHF.

This chain joins TRBV20-1 and TRBJ2-7; TRBD1 is a possible D gene (5 bases). The CDR3 loop spans 11 amino acids. Germline V lookup: CDR1 DFQATT, CDR2 SNEGSKA (reference sequence). Trimming removed 6 bases at V and 5 bases at J, with 11 bases between. The DNA of the CDR3 is TGCAGTGCCTCCAGGGTCAACGAGCAGTACTTC. Protein sequence: CSASRVNEQYF.

This clone was observed a single time. The V and J genes are TRBV5-1 and TRBJ2-1, with D perhaps matching TRBD1 (7 bases). The CDR3 has 18 residues. Trimming removed 0 bases from V and 7 bases from J, with 23 bases in between. Germline CDR1 and CDR2: SGHRS and YFSETQ. The CDR3 bases are TGCGCCAGCAGCTTGGATTTTGGGCTTAGCAGGGGGAGGAATGAGCAGTTCTTC. Translated, it gives CASSLDFGLSRGRNEQFF.

The chain joins TRBV11-2 to TRBJ2-5; maybe TRBD2 (6 bases). There are 14 residues in the CDR3. Germline V lookup: CDR1 SGHAT, CDR2 FQNNGV. Trimming left V 5 bases short and J 5 bases short, with 15 bases between. CDR3 in amino acids: CASSLWRAHETQYF. CDR3 DNA: TGTGCCAGCAGCCTCTGGAGGGCGCACGAGACCCAGTACTTC.

This clone was seen a few times. This chain links TRBV10-3 with TRBJ1-3; the D is unclear. The CDR3 is 16 amino acids. V lost 10 bases and J 3 bases, leaving 22 bases between the germline ends. In germline, CDR1 is ENHRY, CDR2 SYGVKD. This CDR3 is CATGLSGQTLGNTIYF. As DNA, the CDR3 is TGTGCCACCGGTCTTTCTGGGCAGACCCTTGGAAACACCATATATTTT.

The chain employs TRBV10-3 and TRBJ2-3; 8 bases are a match to TRBD2. This CDR3 spans 17 amino acids. CDR1 is ENHRY, CDR2 SYGVKD, per germline. The V segment lost 0 bases and the J segment 2 bases; nucleotides outside the gene matches: 7. CDR3 residues: CAISESETSANTDTQYF. CDR3 sequence (DNA): TGTGCCATCAGTGAGTCGGAGACTAGCGCTAACACAGATACGCAGTATTTT.

This chain joins TRBV27 and TRBJ2-3, with 8 positions matching TRBD2. The V and J ends lost 6 bases and 2 bases, in that order; junction bases with no gene match: 7. The CDR3 has 15 amino acids. Germline V gene data show CDR1 as MNHEY and CDR2 as SMNVEV (reference sequence). The CDR3 DNA is TGTGCCAGCAGGCGAGGCGGGAGGACCACAGATACGCAGTATTTT. Protein product: CASRRGGRTTDTQYF.

CDR3 loop: CASSQDLGYEQFF. In DNA form, the CDR3 reads TGTGCCAGCAGCCAAGATTTGGGCTATGAGCAGTTCTTC. The chain is built from TRBV14 and TRBJ2-1, with no clear D. CDR3 length equals 13 residues. Germline values: CDR1 SGHDN, CDR2 FVKESK. Trimming pared 0 bases from V and 8 bases from J, leaving 8 bases between.

This chain joins TRBV15 and TRBJ2-5; possibly TRBD2 for D (6 bases). The length of the CDR3 is 16 residues. The germline V gene has CDR1 LNHNV and CDR2 YYDKDF (reference sequence). V was pared by 0 bases and J by 5 bases, with 16 bases between. The chain's CDR3 is CATSRDPRDARETQYF. DNA for the CDR3: TGTGCCACCAGCAGAGATCCGCGGGATGCTCGGGAGACCCAGTACTTC.

The chain uses TRBV6-1 and TRBJ2-5, with 9 bases matching TRBD2. V gave up 1 base and J gave up 5 bases; unmatched junction bases: 5. The V gene's germline CDR1 is MNHNS and CDR2 SASEGT. CDR3 length equals 15 residues. The DNA for the CDR3 is TGTGCCAGCAGTGAAGGGCCTAGCGGGGTGGAGACCCAGTACTTC. This gives the protein CASSEGPSGVETQYF.

This chain uses TRBV6-6 with TRBJ1-2; D is ambiguous. V was cut by 2 bases and J by 8 bases, with 9 bases left in between. This CDR3 is 12 amino acids long. CDR1 and CDR2 (germline): MNHNY, SVGAGI (reference sequence). Written as DNA, the CDR3 is TGTGCCAGCAGTTACGGAGGGTTCGGCTACACCTTC. Amino acids: CASSYGGFGYTF.

This clone was found a few times. The genes are TRBV7-2 and TRBJ2-7; 8 nucleotides agree with TRBD2. This CDR3 comprises 13 residues. The V and J ends lost 5 bases and 3 bases, in that order; junction bases with no gene match: 3. Per the germline V gene, CDR1 is SGHTA and CDR2 is FQGNSA. CDR3 sequence reads: CASSRRGGYEQYF. CDR3 DNA: TGTGCCAGCAGCAGACGGGGGGGCTACGAGCAGTACTTC.

The chain uses TRBV30 and TRBJ2-5; TRBD2 aligns across 8 bases. The J segment lost 5 bases and the V segment lost 0 bases, leaving 8 bases of the junction unmatched. Germline lookup yields CDR1 GTSNPN and CDR2 SVGIG (reference sequence). The CDR3 loop spans 15 amino acids. For the CDR3, the DNA is TGTGCCTGGAGTGTACTCGGGGGGGCTGAGGAGACCCAGTACTTC. Translation: CAWSVLGGAEETQYF. The full variable domain, its missing parts supplied by reference TRBV30 and TRBJ2-5, is SQTIHQWPATLVQPVGSPLSLECTVEGTSNPNLYWYRQAAGRGLQLLFYSVGIGQISSEVPQNLSASRPQDRQFILSSKKLLLSDSGFYLCAWSVLGGAEETQYFGPGTRLLVL.

To note about this clone: The same CDR3 can be traced to other DNA sequences in this sample. V usage is TRBV7-2 and J usage is TRBJ2-5; 7 bases are shared with TRBD1. V shed 2 bases and J 1 base; nucleotides not matched to a gene: 1. The CDR3 sequence is 14 residues long. Germline CDR1 and CDR2: SGHTA and FQGNSA. CDR3 nucleotide sequence: TGTGCCAGCAGCTTAAGGACAGGCCAAGAGACCCAGTACTTC. Translation gives CASSLRTGQETQYF. The complete variable domain, with remaining parts taken from reference TRBV7-2 and TRBJ2-5, reads GAGVSQSPSNKVTEKGKDVELRCDPISGHTALYWYRQSLGQGLEFLIYFQGNSAPDKSGLPSDRFSAERTGGSVSTLTIQRTQQEDSAVYLCASSLRTGQETQYFGPGTRLLVL.

This clone appeared a single time. The rearrangement joins TRBV30 to TRBJ1-4; D remains unclear. V dropped 8 bases and J dropped 7 bases, with 20 bases sitting between them. Germline-derived CDR1 and CDR2 are GTSNPN and SVGIG (reference sequence). This CDR3 region has 14 residues. In DNA form, the CDR3 reads TGTGCCAGTAAGCAGGATCCTCAAGCTGAAAAACTGTTTTTT. This gives the protein CASKQDPQAEKLFF.

This rearrangement joins TRBV5-1 to TRBJ1-2, with D tentatively TRBD1 (5 bases). V dropped 0 bases and J dropped 5 bases, with 8 bases sitting between them. Germline lookup yields CDR1 SGHRS and CDR2 YFSETQ. The CDR3 runs to 13 residues. As DNA, the CDR3 is TGCGCCAGCAGCTTGGAGGCAGGGTATGGCTACACCTTC. It translates to CASSLEAGYGYTF.

V gene TRBV12-5 combines with J gene TRBJ2-1; D ambiguous. Germline values: CDR1 LGHNT, CDR2 FRNRAP. V lost 5 bases, J lost 10 bases, and 18 bases lay in between. The CDR3 is made up of 14 amino acids. The CDR3 region is CASGQPSKEPEQFF. In DNA form, the CDR3 reads TGTGCTAGTGGTCAACCCAGCAAGGAGCCCGAGCAGTTCTTC.

This clone was counted a single time. The chain couples TRBV10-3 to TRBJ2-1, with TRBD2 identical over 10 bases. V lost 4 bases and J lost 0; bases outside the gene matches: 9. The germline CDR1 and CDR2 sequences are ENHRY and SYGVKD. This CDR3 spans 18 amino acids. The CDR3 here is CAISVPSGSFSSYNEQFF. The CDR3 bases are TGTGCCATCAGTGTCCCTAGCGGGAGTTTTAGCTCCTACAATGAGCAGTTCTTC.